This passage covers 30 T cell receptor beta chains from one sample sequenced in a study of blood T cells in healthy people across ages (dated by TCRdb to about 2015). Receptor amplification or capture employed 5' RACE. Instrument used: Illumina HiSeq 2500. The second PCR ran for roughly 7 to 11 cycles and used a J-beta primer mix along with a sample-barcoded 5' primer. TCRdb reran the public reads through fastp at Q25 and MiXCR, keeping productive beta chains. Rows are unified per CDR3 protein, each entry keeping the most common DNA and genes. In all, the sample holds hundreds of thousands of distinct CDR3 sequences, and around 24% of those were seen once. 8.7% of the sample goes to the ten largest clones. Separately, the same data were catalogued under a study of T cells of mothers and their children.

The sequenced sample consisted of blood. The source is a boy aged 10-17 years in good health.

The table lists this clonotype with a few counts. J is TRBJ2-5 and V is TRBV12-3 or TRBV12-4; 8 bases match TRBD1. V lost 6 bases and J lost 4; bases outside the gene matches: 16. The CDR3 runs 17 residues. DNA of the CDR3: TGTGCCAGCAGACTCGGACAGGGAAGGCGTATGGGAGAGACCCAGTACTTC. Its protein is CASRLGQGRRMGETQYF.

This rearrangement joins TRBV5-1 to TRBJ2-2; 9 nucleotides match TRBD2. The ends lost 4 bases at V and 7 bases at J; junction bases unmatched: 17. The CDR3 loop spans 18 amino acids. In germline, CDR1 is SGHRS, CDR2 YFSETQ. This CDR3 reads CASSHPRGAGGSGGELFF. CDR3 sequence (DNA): TGCGCCAGCAGCCATCCCCGAGGAGCGGGAGGTTCGGGCGGGGAGCTGTTTTTT.

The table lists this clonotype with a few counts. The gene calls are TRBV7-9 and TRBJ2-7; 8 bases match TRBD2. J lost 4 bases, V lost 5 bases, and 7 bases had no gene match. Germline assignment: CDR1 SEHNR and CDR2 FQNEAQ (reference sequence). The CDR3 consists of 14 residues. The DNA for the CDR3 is TGTGCCAGCAGCCCGCGGACTAGCCCGTACGAGCAGTACTTC. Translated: CASSPRTSPYEQYF.

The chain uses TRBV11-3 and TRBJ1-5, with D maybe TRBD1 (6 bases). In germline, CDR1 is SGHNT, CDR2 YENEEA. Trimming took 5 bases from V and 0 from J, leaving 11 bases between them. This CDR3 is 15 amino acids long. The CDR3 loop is CASSRGQNSNQPQHF. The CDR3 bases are TGTGCCAGCAGCCGAGGACAGAATAGCAATCAGCCCCAGCATTTT.

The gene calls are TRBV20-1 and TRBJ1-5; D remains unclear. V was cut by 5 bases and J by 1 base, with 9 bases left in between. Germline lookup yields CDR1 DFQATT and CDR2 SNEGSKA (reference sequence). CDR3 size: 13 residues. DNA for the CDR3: TGCAGTGCTCGGCAGAAAAGCAATCAGCCCCAGCATTTT. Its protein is CSARQKSNQPQHF.

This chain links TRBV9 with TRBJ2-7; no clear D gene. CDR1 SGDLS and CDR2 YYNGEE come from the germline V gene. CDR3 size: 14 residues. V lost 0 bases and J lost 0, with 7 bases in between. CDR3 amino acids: CASSVGRASYEQYF. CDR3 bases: TGTGCCAGCAGCGTAGGGAGAGCCTCCTACGAGCAGTACTTC.

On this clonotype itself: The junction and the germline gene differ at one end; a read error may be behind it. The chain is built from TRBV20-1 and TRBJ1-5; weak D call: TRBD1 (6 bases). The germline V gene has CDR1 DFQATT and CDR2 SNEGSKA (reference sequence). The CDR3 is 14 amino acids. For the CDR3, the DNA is TGCAGTGTTAGAGTCTCAGGGGCCCCTCAGCCCCAGCATTTT. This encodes CSVRVSGAPQPQHF.

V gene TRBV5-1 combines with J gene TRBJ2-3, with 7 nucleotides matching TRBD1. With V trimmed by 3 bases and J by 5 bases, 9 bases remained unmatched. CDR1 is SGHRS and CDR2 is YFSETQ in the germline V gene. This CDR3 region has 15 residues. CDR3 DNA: TGCGCCAGCAGCTGGGGTACAGGGGAGAGAGATACGCAGTATTTT. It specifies CASSWGTGERDTQYF.

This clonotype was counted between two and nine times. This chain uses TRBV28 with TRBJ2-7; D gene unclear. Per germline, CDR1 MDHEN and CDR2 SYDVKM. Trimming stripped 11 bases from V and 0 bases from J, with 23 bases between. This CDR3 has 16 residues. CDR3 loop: CAYGGTRSDLSYEQYF. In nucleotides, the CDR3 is TGTGCCTACGGCGGTACAAGGAGCGACCTCTCCTACGAGCAGTACTTC. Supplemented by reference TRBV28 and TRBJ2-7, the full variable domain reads DVKVTQSSRYLVKRTGEKVFLECVQDMDHENMFWYRQDPGLGLRLIYFSYDVKMKEKGDIPEGYSVSREKKERFSLILESASTNQTSMYLCAYGGTRSDLSYEQYFGPGTRLTVT.

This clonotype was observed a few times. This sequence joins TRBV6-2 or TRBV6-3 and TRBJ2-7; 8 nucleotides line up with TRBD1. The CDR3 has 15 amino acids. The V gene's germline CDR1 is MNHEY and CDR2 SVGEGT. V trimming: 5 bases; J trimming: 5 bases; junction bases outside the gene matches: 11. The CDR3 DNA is TGTGCCAGCAGTGAGGCCGGGACAGGCCTCAACGAGCAGTACTTC. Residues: CASSEAGTGLNEQYF.

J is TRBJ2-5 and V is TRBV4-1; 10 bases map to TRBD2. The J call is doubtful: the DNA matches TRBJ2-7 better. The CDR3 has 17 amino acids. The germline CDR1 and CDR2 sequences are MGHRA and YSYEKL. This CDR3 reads CASSQGNLAGGTYEQYF. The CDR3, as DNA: TGCGCCAGCAGCCAAGGAAATTTAGCGGGAGGCACCTACGAGCAGTACTTC.

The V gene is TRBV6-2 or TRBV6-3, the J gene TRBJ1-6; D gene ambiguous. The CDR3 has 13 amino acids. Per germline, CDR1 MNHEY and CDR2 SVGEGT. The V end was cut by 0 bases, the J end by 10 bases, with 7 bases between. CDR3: CASSYSRFSPLHF. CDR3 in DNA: TGTGCCAGCAGTTACTCCAGGTTCTCACCCCTCCACTTT.

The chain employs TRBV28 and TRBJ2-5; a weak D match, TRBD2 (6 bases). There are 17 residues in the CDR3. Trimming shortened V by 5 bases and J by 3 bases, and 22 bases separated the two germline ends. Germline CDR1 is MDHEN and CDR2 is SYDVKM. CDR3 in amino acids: CASSTIPRSLAEETQYF. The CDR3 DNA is TGTGCCAGCAGTACTATCCCACGGTCGTTAGCGGAAGAGACCCAGTACTTC.

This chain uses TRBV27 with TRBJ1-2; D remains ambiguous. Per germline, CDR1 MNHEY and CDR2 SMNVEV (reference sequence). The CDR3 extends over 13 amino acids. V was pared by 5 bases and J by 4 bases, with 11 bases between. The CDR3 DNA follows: TGTGCCAGCAGTCCCCGGGCCAGCTATGGCTACACCTTC. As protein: CASSPRASYGYTF.

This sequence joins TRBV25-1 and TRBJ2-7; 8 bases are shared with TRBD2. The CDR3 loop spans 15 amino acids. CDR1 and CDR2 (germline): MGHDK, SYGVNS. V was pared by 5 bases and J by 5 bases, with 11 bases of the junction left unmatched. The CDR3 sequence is CASSNRGRMGNEQYF. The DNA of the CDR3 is TGTGCCAGCAGTAATCGCGGGAGGATGGGCAACGAGCAGTACTTC.

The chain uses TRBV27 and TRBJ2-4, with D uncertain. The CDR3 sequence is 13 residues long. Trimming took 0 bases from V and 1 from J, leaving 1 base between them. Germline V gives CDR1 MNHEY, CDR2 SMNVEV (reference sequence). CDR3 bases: TGTGCCAGCAGTTTATCTGCCAAAAACATTCAGTACTTC. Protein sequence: CASSLSAKNIQYF.

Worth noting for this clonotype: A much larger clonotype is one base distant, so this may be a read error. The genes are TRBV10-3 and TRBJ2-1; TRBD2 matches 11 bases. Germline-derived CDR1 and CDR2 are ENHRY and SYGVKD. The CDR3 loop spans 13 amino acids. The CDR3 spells CVAALAGGGEQFF. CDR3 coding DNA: TGTGTCGCCGCTCTAGCGGGAGGAGGAGAGCAGTTCTTC.

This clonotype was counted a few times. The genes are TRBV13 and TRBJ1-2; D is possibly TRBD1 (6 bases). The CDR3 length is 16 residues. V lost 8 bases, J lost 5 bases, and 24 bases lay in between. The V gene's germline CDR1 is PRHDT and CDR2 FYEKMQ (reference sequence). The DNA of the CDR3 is TGTGCCAGCCGGCGCCAGGGGCTTAATCTGCTATATGGCTACACCTTC. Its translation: CASRRQGLNLLYGYTF.

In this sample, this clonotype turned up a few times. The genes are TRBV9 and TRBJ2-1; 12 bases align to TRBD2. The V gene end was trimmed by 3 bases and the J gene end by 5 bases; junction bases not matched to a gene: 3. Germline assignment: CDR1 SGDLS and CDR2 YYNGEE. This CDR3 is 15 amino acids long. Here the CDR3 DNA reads TGTGCCAGCAGCGAAACTAGCGGGAGGAACAATGAGCAGTTCTTC. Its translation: CASSETSGRNNEQFF.

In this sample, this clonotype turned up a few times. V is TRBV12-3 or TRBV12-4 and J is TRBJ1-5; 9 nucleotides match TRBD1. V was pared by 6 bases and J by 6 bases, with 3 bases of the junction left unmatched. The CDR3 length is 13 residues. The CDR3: CASRTGGSQPQHF. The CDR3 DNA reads TGTGCCAGCAGGACAGGGGGGAGTCAGCCCCAGCATTTT.

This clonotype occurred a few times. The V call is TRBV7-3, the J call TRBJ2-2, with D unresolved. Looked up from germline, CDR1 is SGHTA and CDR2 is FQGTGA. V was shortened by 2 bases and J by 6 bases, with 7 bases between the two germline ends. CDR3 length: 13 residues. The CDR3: CASSLEVSGELFF. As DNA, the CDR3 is TGTGCCAGCAGCTTAGAGGTCTCCGGGGAGCTGTTTTTT.

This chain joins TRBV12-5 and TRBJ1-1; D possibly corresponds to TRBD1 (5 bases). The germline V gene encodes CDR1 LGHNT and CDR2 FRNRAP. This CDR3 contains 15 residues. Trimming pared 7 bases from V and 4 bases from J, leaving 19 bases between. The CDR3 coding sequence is TGTGCTAGTGCCCCGGGGATCTCCGGGGGCACTGAAGCTTTCTTT. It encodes CASAPGISGGTEAFF. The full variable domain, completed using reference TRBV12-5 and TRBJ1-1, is DARVTQTPRHKVTEMGQEVTMRCQPILGHNTVFWYRQTMMQGLELLAYFRNRAPLDDSGMPKDRFSAEMPDATLATLKIQPSEPRDSAVYFCASAPGISGGTEAFFGQGTRLTVV.

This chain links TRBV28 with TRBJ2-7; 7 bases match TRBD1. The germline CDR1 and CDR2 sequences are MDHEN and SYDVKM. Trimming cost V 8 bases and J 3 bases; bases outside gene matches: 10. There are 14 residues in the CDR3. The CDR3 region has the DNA TGTGCCAGCGAAGGGTGGGACAGAGACTACGAGCAGTACTTC. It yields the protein CASEGWDRDYEQYF.

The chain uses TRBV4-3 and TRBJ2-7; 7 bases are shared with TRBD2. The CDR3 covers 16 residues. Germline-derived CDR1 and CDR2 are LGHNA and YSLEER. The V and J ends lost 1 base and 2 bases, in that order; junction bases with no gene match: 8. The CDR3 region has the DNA TGCGCCAGCAGCCAAGTAACCCGGGAGGCCCCCTACGAGCAGTACTTC. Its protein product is CASSQVTREAPYEQYF.

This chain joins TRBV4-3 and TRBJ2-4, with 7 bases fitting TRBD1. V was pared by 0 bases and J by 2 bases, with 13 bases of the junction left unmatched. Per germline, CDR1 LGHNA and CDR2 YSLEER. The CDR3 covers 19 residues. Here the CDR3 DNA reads TGCGCCAGCAGCCAAGATCTGCCAGGGGGTCGGGGAACCAAAAACATTCAGTACTTC. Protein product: CASSQDLPGGRGTKNIQYF.

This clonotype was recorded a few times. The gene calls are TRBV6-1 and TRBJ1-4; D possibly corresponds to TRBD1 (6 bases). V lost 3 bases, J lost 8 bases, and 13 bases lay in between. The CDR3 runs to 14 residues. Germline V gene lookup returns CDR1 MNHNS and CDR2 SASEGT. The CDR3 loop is CASSEAGVWEKLFF. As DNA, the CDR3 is TGTGCCAGCAGTGAGGCAGGGGTCTGGGAAAAACTGTTTTTT.

The CDR3 is CATRTNWAYEQYF. DNA for the CDR3: TGTGCCACCAGGACCAATTGGGCCTACGAGCAGTACTTC. This chain links TRBV28 with TRBJ2-7; D gene unclear. The V gene's germline CDR1 is MDHEN and CDR2 SYDVKM. The germline V and J ends were trimmed by 10 bases and 2 bases, with 15 bases remaining between them. There are 13 residues in the CDR3.

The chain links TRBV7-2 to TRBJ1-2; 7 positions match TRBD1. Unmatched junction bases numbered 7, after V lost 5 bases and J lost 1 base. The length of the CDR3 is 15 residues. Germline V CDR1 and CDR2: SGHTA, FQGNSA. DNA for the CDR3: TGTGCCAGCAGCCCCTCCCGGGACAGTAACTATGGCTACACCTTC. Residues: CASSPSRDSNYGYTF.

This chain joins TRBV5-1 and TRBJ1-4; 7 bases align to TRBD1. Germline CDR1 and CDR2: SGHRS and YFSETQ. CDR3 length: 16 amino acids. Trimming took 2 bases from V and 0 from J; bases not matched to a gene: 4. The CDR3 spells CASSLQGRTTNEKLFF. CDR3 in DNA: TGCGCCAGCAGCTTACAGGGGAGGACAACTAATGAAAAACTGTTTTTT.

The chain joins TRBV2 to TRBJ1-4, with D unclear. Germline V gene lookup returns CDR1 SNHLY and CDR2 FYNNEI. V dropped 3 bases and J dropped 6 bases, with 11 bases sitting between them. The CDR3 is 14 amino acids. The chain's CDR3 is CASSEGSAYEKLFF. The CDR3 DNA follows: TGTGCCAGCAGTGAGGGCAGCGCCTATGAAAAACTGTTTTTT. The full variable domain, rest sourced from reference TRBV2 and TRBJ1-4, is EPEVTQTPSHQVTQMGQEVILRCVPISNHLYFYWYRQILGQKVEFLVSFYNNEISEKSEIFDDQFSVERPDGSNFTLKIRSTKLEDSAMYFCASSEGSAYEKLFFGSGTQLSVL.